This TCR beta chain came from a study of cytomegalovirus exposure and HLA in healthy donors. The donors formed part of the roughly 110-subject validation cohort, distinct from the roughly 660-subject first cohort. The method was immunoSEQ multiplex PCR; TCRdb's version includes in-frame clones alone and lacks a portion of them. The sample consists of 200,000 to 300,000 clones, approximately 83% of them appearing once. This clone was detected a few times. Its antigen is unidentified. Study results and caveats: The tendency of first-cohort TCR clusters to co-occur in the 120 or so validation repertoires was identified by a subsequent analysis. The classifier reportedly diagnosed cytomegalovirus status with high specificity and sensitivity.

The CDR3 is 16 amino acids. The V segment lost 4 bases and the J segment 6 bases; nucleotides outside the gene matches: 4. The germline V gene encodes CDR1 SGHVS and CDR2 FNYEAQ. The source material was PBMCs. V is TRBV7-6 and J is TRBJ2-2, with 14 bases identical to TRBD2. The origin of this receptor is a woman in her twenties or thirties in good health and CMV-seropositive. The CDR3 region is CASSSGLAGVAGELFF. The CDR3 nucleotides are TGTGCCAGCAGCTCGGGACTAGCGGGAGTAGCCGGGGAGCTGTTTTTT.